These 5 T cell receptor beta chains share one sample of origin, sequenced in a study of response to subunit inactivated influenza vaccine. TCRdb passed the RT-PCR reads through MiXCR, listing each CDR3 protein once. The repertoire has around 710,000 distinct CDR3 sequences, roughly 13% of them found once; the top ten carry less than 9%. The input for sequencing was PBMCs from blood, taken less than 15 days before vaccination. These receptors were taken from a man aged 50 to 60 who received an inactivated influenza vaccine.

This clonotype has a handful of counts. The CDR3 nucleotides are TGCGCCAGCAGCCAAACGAACCACGGGAATTCACCCCTCCACTTT. The encoded protein is CASSQTNHGNSPLHF. The V call is TRBV4-3, the J call TRBJ1-6, with D hard to call. The CDR3 consists of 15 residues. The germline V gene has CDR1 LGHNA and CDR2 YSLEER. Trimming removed 2 bases at V and 7 bases at J, with 12 bases between.

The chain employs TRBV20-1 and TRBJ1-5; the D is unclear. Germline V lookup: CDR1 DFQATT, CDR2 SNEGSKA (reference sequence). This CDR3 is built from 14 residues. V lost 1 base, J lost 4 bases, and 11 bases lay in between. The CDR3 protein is CSARGRTDNQPQHF. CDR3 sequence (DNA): TGCAGTGCTAGAGGCCGCACGGATAATCAGCCCCAGCATTTT.

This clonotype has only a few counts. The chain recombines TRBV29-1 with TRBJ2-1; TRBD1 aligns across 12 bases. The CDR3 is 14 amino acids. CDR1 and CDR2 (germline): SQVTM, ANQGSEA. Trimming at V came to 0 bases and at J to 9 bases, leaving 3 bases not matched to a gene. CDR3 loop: CSVEEGQGAGEQFF. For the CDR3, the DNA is TGCAGCGTTGAAGAGGGACAGGGGGCCGGTGAGCAGTTCTTC.

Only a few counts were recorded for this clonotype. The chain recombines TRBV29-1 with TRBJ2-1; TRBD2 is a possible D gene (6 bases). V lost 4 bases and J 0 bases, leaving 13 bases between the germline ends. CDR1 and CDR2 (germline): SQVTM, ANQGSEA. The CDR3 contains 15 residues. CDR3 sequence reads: CSVGVAAGSYNEQFF. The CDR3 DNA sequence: TGCAGCGTTGGGGTAGCGGCAGGCTCCTACAATGAGCAGTTCTTC.

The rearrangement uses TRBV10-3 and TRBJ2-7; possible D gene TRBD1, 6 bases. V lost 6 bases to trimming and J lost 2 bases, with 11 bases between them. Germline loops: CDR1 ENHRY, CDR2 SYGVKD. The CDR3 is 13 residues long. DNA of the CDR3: TGTGCCATCAGGAGGACAGACCCCTACGAGCAGTACTTC. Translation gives CAIRRTDPYEQYF.